The clone carrying this TCR beta chain was detected only a few times. TCRdb's table, derived via immunoSEQ multiplex PCR, lists solely in-frame clones and lacks some. The sample has 2 million to 2.5 million clones; 90% to 96% are singletons. The record originates from a study of shared clonotypes between healthy human individuals. Sample: naive CD4+ T cells sorted from blood. Regarding subset: CD45RA+ positively selected. The receptor's source is a man between 18 and 35 years old in good health.

CDR3 residues: CASSHGQYTDTQYF. The CDR3 region has the DNA TGCGCCAGCAGCCACGGACAGTACACAGATACGCAGTATTTT. This chain joins TRBV5-1 and TRBJ2-3, with D possibly being TRBD1 (6 bases). The V end lost 4 bases, the J end lost 2 bases, and 11 bases lay between the germline ends. Per the germline V gene, CDR1 is SGHRS and CDR2 is YFSETQ. CDR3 length: 14 residues.